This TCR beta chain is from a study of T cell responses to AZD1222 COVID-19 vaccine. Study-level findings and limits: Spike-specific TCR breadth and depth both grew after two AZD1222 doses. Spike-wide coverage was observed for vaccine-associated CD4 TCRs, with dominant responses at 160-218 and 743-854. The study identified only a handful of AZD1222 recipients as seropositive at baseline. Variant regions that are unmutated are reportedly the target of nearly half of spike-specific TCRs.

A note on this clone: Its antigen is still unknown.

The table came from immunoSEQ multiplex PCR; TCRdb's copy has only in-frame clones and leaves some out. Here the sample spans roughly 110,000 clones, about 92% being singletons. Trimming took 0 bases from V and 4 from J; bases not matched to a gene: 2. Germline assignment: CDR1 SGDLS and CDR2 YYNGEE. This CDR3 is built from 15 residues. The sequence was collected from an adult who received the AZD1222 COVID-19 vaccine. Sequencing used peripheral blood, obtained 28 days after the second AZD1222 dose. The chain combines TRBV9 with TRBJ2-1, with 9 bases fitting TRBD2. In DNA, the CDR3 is TGTGCCAGCAGCGTAGGAAGCGGGGGGTACAATGAGCAGTTCTTC. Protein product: CASSVGSGGYNEQFF.